The rows below give T cell receptor beta chains drawn from one sample of a study of blood T cell repertoires in COVID-19. Generated by immunoSEQ multiplex PCR, the TCRdb table keeps only in-frame clones and is missing some. The top ten clones hold roughly 8% of a sample with 60,000 to 65,000 clones, 80% to 90% of them seen once. The sample consisted of peripheral blood. The receptors shown here come from a human donor with active COVID-19. The donor label of this sample is uncertain. Both conserved end residues are part of each CDR3. D genes are given only for firm matches. Clone size is given for some rows only: seen once, a few or many times, or a class if the clone is expanded.

>TRBJ2-3|NA|TRBD2|14|TRBV27
CASSFREGADTQYF
TGTGCCAGCAGTTTTCGGGAGGGGGCAGATACGCAGTATTTT
>TRBJ2-1|NA|TRBD2|16|TRBV9
CASSPRSGRLFNEQFF
TGTGCCAGCAGCCCACGCAGCGGGAGGTTGTTCAATGAGCAGTTCTTC
>TRBJ2-4|NA|NA|14|TRBV19
CASEATLAKNIQYF
TGTGCCAGTGAGGCGACCCTAGCCAAAAACATTCAGTACTTC
>TRBJ2-2|NA|TRBD2|15|TRBV11-2
CASSFLAGGTGELFF
TGTGCCAGCAGCTTCTTAGCGGGAGGGACCGGGGAGCTGTTTTTT
>TRBJ1-2|NA|NA|10|TRBV20-1
CSASRGGYTF
TGCAGTGCTAGCCGAGGAGGCTACACCTTC
>TRBJ1-4|NA|NA|11|TRBV28
CASSSDEKLFF
TGTGCCAGCAGCTCGGATGAAAAACTGTTTTTT
>TRBJ2-7|NA|NA|14|TRBV5-1
CASSLTGPNYEQYF
TGCGCCAGCAGCTTGACAGGCCCCAACTACGAGCAGTACTTC
>TRBJ1-1|NA|NA|11|TRBV5-5
CASSPKTEAFF
TGTGCCAGCAGCCCAAAAACTGAAGCTTTCTTT
>TRBJ2-3|NA|TRBD2|17|TRBV4-1
CASSQAGTSGRGDTQYF
TGCGCCAGCAGCCAAGCCGGGACTAGCGGGAGGGGGGATACGCAGTATTTT
>TRBJ1-5|many|NA|14|TRBV6-5
CASSYGQGGQPQHF
TGTGCCAGCAGTTACGGGCAGGGCGGACAGCCCCAGCATTTT
>TRBJ1-5|NA|TRBD1|16|TRBV3-1/TRBV3-2
CASSQDPPGQVRAQHF
TGTGCCAGCAGCCAAGATCCCCCGGGACAGGTTCGGGCCCAGCATTTT
>TRBJ2-7|NA|NA|13|TRBV12-3/TRBV12-4
CASSLHSSYEQYF
TGTGCCAGCAGTTTGCACAGCTCCTACGAGCAGTACTTC
>TRBJ1-2|NA|NA|13|TRBV30
CAWSVGGAYGYTF
TGTGCCTGGAGTGTAGGGGGGGCGTATGGCTACACCTTC
>TRBJ2-3|NA|NA|15|TRBV4-2
CASSQGPQEADTQYF
TGTGCCAGCAGCCAAGGGCCCCAGGAGGCGGATACGCAGTATTTT
>TRBJ2-7|NA|NA|17|TRBV10-1
CASSECRSRSHHYEQYF
TGCGCCAGCAGTGAGTGTCGGAGTCGGAGCCACCACTACGAGCAGTACTTC
>TRBJ2-7|NA|NA|14|TRBV7-2
CASSLSISSDEQYF
TGTGCCAGCAGCTTAAGTATTAGCAGTGACGAGCAGTACTTC
>TRBJ1-5|NA|NA|14|TRBV21-1
CASSIGGVDQPQHF
TGTGCCAGCAGCATAGGGGGAGTGGATCAGCCCCAGCATTTT
>TRBJ1-5|NA|NA|17|TRBV28
CASSLIGGAPGNQPQHF
TGTGCCAGCAGTTTAATAGGCGGGGCGCCGGGCAATCAGCCCCAGCATTTT
>TRBJ2-5|NA|TRBD2|16|TRBV13
CASSPTSGGVQETQYF
TGTGCCAGCAGCCCGACTAGCGGGGGGGTTCAAGAGACCCAGTACTTC
>TRBJ2-3|NA|NA|14|TRBV5-1
CASSYLGDTDTQYF
TGCGCCAGCTCCTATCTGGGAGACACAGATACGCAGTATTTT
>TRBJ2-3|NA|NA|14|TRBV4-2
CASSLTLATDTQYF
TGTGCCAGCAGCCTGACGCTAGCAACAGATACGCAGTATTTT
>TRBJ1-2|few|TRBD1|17|TRBV5-1
CASSSGLVRQGSYGYTF
TGCGCCAGCAGCTCTGGCCTGGTTCGACAGGGGTCGTATGGCTACACCTTC
>TRBJ2-7|NA|TRBD1|13|TRBV5-1
CASSTDRAYEQYF
TGCGCCAGCAGCACGGACAGGGCCTACGAGCAGTACTTC
>TRBJ2-3|NA|TRBD1|15|TRBV6-2/TRBV6-3
CASSSTGSGTDTQYF
TGTGCCAGCAGTTCGACAGGGTCCGGCACAGATACGCAGTATTTT
>TRBJ1-5|NA|NA|15|TRBV30
CAWSVLGNSNQPQHF
TGTGCCTGGAGTGTACTCGGGAATAGCAATCAGCCCCAGCATTTT
>TRBJ2-5|NA|NA|14|TRBV18
CASSPSRDQETQYF
TGTGCCAGCTCACCCTCCAGGGATCAAGAGACCCAGTACTTC
>TRBJ2-5|NA|TRBD2|13|TRBV6-6
CASQRGVQETQYF
TGTGCCAGTCAGCGGGGGGTCCAAGAGACCCAGTACTTC
>TRBJ2-2|NA|TRBD1|15|TRBV6-4
CASSSDRANTGELFF
TGTGCCAGCAGCTCCGACAGGGCGAACACCGGGGAGCTGTTTTTT
>TRBJ1-5|NA|TRBD1|16|TRBV27
CASSLLTGDSNQPQHF
TGTGCCAGCAGTTTATTAACAGGGGATAGCAATCAGCCCCAGCATTTT
>TRBJ1-5|NA|NA|15|TRBV4-2
CASSQEVATVQPQHF
TGTGCCAGCAGCCAAGAGGTAGCAACCGTTCAGCCCCAGCATTTT